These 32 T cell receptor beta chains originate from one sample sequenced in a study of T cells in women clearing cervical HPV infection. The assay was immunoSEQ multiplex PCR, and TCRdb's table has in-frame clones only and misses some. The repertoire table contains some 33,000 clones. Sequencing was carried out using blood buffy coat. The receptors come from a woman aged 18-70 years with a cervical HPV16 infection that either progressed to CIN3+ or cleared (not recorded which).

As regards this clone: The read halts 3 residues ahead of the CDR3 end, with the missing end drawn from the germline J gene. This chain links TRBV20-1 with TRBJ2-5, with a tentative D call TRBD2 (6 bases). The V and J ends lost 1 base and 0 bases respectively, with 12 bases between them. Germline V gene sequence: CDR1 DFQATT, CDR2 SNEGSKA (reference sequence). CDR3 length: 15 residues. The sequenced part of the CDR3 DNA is TGCAGTGCTAGAGTCCCTAGCGCGGACCAAGAGACC. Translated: CSARVPSADQET. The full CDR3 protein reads CSARVPSADQETQYF.

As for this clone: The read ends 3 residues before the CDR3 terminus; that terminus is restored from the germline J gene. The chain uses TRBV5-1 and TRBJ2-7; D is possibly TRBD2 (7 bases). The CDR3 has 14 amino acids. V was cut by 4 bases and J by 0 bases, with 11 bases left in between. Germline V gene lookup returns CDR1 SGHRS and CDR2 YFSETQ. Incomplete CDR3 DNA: TGCGCCAGCAGCCGGGGGGACAACTCCTACGAG. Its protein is CASSRGDNSYE. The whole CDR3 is CASSRGDNSYEQYF.

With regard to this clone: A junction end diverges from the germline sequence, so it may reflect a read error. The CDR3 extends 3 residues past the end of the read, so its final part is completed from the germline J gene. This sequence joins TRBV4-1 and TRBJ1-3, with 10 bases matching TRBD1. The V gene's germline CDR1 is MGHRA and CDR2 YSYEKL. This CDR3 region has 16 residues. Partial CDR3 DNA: TGCGCCAGCAGCCCGGGACAGGGGTCTTGGGAAAACACA. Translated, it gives CASSPGQGSWENT. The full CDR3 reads CASSPGQGSWENTIYF.

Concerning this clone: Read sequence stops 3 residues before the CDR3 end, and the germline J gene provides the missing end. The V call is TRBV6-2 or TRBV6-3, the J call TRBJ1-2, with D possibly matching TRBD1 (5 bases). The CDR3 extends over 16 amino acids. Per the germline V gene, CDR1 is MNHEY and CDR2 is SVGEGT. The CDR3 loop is CASSWGLSFSYNDYTF. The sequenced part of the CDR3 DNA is TGTGCCAGCAGTTGGGGCCTGAGCTTCTCCTACAATGAC.

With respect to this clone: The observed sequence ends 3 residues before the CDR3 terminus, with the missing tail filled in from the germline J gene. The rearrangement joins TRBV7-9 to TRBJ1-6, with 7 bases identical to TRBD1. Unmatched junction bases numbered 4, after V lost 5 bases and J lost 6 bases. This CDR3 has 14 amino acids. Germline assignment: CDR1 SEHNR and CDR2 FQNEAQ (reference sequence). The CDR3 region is CASSPGTANSPLHF. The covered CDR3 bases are TGTGCCAGCAGCCCCGGGACAGCTAATTCACCC.

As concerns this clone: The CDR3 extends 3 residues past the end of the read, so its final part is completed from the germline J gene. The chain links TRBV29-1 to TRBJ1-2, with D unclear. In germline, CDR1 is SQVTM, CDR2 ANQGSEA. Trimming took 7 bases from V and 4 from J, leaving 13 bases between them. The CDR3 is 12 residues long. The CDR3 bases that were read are TGCAGCGCCGTAAGGCGGGGCTATGGC. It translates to CSAVRRGYG. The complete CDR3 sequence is CSAVRRGYGYTF.

The CDR3 DNA, read in part, is TGCAGCGCCGCGCGGGAATCAGATACG. It specifies CSAARESDT. The CDR3 in its entirety is CSAARESDTQYF. This chain connects TRBV29-1 to TRBJ2-3; D perhaps matches TRBD2 (6 bases). The CDR3 end lies 3 residues beyond the end of the read and is filled in from the germline J gene. Between the trimmed V and J ends, which lost 7 bases and 4 bases, there was a span of 12 bases. This CDR3 is 12 amino acids long. CDR1 SQVTM and CDR2 ANQGSEA come from the germline V gene.

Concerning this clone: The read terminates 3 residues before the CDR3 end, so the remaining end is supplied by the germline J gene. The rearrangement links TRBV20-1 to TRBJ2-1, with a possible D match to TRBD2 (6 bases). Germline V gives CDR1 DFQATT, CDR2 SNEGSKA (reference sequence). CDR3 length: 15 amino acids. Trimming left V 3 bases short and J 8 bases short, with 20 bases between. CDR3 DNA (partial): TGCAGTGCTAGTCTATTTAGCGGCTCGAAGGATGAG. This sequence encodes CSASLFSGSKDE. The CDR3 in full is CSASLFSGSKDEQFF.

The part of the CDR3 DNA that was read is TGTGCCTCGCGATCAGGGGAGTATCAGCCC. As protein: CASRSGEYQP. The entire CDR3 is CASRSGEYQPQHF. The chain combines TRBV19 with TRBJ1-5; possible D gene TRBD1, 6 bases. From the germline J gene comes the end of the CDR3, since the read stops 3 residues before it. The germline gives CDR1 LNHDA, CDR2 SQIVND (reference sequence). The CDR3 consists of 13 residues. Deletions cut 11 bases from V and 5 bases from J, with 16 bases between.

Partial CDR3 DNA: TGTGCCAGCAGTGTAGGGGGAAGGAGTTCACCG. This sequence encodes CASSVGGRSSP. The whole CDR3 reads CASSVGGRSSPLFF. The chain carries TRBV2 and TRBJ2-2, with D maybe TRBD1 (6 bases). The sequenced fragment ends 3 residues before the CDR3 boundary, so the rest is inferred from the germline J gene. Germline CDR1 SNHLY, CDR2 FYNNEI. This CDR3 comprises 14 residues.

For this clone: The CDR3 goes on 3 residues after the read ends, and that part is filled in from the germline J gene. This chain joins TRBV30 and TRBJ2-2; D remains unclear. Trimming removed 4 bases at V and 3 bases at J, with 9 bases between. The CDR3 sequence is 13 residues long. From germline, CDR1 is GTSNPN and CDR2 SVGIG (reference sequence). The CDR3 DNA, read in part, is TGTGCCTGGAACCCACTCCACACCGGGGAG. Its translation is CAWNPLHTGE. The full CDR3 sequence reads CAWNPLHTGELFF.

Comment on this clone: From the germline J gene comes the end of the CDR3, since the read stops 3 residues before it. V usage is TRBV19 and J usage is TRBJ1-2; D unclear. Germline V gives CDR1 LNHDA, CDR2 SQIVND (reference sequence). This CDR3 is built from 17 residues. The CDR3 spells CASSIGDLTSGIYDYTF. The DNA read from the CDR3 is TGTGCCAGTAGTATTGGGGATCTAACTAGCGGGATCTACGAC.

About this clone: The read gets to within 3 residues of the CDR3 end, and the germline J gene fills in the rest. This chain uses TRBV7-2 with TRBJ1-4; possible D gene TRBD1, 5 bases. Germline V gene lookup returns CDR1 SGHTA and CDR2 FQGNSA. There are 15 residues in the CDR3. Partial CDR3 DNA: TGTGCCAGCAGCCTCTGGACACTTGGTAATTCACCA. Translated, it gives CASSLWTLGNSP. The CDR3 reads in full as CASSLWTLGNSPLFF.

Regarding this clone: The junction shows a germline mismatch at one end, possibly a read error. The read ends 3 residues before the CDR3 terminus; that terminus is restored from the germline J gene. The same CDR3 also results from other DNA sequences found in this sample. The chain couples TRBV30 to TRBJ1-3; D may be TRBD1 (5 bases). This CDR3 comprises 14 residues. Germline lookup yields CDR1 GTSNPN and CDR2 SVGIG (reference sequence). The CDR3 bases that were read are TGTGCCTCAAGTCTGCGGGGGTCGAGAAACACA. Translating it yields CASSLRGSRNT. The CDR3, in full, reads CASSLRGSRNTIYF.

The CDR3 spells CSARFAGGRNEQFF. The sequenced CDR3 bases are TGCAGTGCTAGATTTGCGGGAGGAAGGAATGAG. This chain links TRBV20-1 with TRBJ2-1, with 8 positions matching TRBD2. The CDR3 is cut off 3 residues early in the read; its end comes from the germline J gene. The CDR3 covers 14 residues. Germline values: CDR1 DFQATT, CDR2 SNEGSKA (reference sequence). V shed 2 bases and J 7 bases; nucleotides not matched to a gene: 7.

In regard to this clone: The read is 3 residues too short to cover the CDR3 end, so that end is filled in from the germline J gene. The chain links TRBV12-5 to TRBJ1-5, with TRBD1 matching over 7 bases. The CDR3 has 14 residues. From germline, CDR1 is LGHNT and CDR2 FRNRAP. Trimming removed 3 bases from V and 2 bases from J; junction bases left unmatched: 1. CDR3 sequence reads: CASGLGTGNQPQHF. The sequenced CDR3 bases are TGTGCTAGTGGTTTAGGGACAGGCAATCAGCCC.

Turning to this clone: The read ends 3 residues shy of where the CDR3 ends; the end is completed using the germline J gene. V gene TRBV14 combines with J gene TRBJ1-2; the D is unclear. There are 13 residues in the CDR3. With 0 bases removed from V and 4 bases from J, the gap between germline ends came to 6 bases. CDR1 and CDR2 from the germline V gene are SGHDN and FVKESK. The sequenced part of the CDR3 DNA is TGTGCCAGCAGCCAAGAACTGTTCTATGGC. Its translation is CASSQELFYG. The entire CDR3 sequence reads CASSQELFYGYTF.

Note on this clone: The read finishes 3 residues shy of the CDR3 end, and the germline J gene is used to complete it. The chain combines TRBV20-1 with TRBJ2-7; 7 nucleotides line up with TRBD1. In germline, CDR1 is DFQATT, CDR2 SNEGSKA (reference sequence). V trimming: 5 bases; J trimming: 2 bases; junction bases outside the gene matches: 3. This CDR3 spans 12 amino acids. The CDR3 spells CSAPTGPYEQYF. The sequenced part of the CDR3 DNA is TGCAGTGCTCCGACAGGGCCCTACGAG.

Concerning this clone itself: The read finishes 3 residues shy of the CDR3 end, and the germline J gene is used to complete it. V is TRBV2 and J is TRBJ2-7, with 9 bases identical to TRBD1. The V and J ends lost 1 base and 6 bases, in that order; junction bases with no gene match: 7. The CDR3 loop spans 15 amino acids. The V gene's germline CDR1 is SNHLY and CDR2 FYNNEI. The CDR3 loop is CASSEVRTGGSEQYF. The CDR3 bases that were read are TGTGCCAGCAGTGAAGTGAGAACAGGGGGCAGCGAG.

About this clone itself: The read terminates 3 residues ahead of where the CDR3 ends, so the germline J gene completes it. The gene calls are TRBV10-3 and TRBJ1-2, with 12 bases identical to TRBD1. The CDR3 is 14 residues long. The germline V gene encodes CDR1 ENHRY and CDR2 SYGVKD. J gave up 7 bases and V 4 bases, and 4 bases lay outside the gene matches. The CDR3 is CAISAGTGGGGYTF. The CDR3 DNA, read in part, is TGTGCCATCAGTGCCGGGACAGGGGGCGGTGGC.

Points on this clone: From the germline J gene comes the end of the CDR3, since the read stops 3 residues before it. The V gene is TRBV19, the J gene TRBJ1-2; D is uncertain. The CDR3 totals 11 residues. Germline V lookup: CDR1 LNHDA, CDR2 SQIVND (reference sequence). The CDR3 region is CASSEYNDYTF. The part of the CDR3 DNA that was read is TGTGCCAGTAGTGAATACAATGAC.

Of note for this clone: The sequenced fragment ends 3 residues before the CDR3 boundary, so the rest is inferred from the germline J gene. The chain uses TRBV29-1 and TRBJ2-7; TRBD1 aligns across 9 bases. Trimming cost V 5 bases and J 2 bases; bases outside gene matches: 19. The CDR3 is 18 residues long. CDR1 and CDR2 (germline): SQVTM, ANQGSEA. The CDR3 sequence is CSVKGITGTGWATYEQYF. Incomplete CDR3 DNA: TGCAGCGTTAAAGGGATAACCGGGACAGGGTGGGCCACCTACGAG.

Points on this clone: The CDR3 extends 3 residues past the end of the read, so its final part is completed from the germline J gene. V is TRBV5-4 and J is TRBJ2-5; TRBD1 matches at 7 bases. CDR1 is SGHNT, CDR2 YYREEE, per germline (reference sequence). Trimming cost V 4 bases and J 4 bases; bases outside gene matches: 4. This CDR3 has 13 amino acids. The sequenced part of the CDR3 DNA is TGTGCCAGCAGCGCTACAGGGGCAGAGACC. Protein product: CASSATGAET. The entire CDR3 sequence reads CASSATGAETQYF.

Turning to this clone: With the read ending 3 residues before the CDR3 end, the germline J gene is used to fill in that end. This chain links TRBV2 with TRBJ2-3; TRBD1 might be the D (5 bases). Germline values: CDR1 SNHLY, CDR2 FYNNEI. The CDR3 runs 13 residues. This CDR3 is CASNRQLQETQYF. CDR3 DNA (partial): TGTGCCAGCAACCGACAGCTACAAGAGACG.

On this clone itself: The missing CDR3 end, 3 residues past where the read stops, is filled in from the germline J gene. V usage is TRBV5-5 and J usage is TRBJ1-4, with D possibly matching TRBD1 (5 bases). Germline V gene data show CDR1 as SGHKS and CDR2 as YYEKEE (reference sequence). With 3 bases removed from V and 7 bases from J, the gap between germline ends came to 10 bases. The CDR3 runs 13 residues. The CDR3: CASSSGLSEKLFF. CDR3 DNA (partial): TGTGCCAGCAGCTCGGGACTCAGTGAAAAA. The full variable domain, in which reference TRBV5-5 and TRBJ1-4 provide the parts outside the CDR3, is DAGVTQSPTHLIKTRGQQVTLRCSPISGHKSVSWYQQVLGQGPQFIFQYYEKEERGRGNFPDRFSARQFPNYSSELNVNALLLGDSALYLCASSSGLSEKLFFGSGTQLSVL.

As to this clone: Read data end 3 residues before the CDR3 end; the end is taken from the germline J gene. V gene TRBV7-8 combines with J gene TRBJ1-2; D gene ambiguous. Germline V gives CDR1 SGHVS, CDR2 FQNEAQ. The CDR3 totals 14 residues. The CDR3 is CASSWAREGGGYTF. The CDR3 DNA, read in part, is TGTGCCAGCAGCTGGGCGCGGGAGGGCGGAGGC.

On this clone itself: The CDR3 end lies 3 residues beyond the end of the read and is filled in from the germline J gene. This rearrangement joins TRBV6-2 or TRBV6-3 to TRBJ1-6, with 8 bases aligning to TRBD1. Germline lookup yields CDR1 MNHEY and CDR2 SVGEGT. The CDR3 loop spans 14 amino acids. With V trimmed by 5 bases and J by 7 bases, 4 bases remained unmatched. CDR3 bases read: TGTGCCAGCAGTAAAGGACAGGGCAATTCACCC. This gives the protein CASSKGQGNSP. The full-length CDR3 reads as CASSKGQGNSPLHF.

The CDR3 protein is CASSTGGGGEQYF. The covered CDR3 bases are TGTGCCAGTTCTACCGGTGGCGGGGGCGAG. The J gene is TRBJ2-7, the V gene TRBV28, with 7 bases matching TRBD2. The read stops 3 residues short of the end of the CDR3; the missing end is completed from the germline J gene. The CDR3 is 13 residues long. Trimming removed 9 bases from V and 6 bases from J; junction bases left unmatched: 11. Germline V lookup: CDR1 MDHEN, CDR2 SYDVKM.

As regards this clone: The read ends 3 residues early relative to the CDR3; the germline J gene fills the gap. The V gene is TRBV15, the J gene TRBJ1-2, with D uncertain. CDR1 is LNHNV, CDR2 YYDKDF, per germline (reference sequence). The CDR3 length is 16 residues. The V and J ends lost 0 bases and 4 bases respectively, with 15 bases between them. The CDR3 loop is CATSRDSQAWSYGYTF. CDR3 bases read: TGTGCCACCAGCAGAGATTCCCAGGCTTGGAGCTATGGC.

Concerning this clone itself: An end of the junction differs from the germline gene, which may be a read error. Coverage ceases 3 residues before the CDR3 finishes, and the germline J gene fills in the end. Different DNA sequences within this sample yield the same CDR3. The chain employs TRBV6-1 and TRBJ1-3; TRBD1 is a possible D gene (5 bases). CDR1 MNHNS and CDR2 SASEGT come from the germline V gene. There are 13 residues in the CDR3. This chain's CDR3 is CASSEGQGNTIYF. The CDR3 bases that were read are TGTGCCAGCAGTGAAGGGCAGGGAAACACG.

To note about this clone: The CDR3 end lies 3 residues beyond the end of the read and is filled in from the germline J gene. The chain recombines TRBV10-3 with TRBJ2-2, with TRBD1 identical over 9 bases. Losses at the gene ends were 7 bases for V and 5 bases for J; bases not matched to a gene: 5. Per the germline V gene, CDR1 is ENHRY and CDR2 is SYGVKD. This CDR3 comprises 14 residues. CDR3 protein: CAIKNGTGTGELFF. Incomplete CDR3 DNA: TGTGCCATCAAAAACGGGACAGGGACCGGGGAG.

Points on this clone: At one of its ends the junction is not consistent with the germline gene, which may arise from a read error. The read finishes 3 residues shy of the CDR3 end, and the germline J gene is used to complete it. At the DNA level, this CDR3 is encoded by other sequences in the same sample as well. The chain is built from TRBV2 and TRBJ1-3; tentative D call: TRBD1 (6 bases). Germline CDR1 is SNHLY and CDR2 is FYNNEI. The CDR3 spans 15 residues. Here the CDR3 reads CASSEDRDYGNTIYF. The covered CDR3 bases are TGTGCCAGCAGTGAAGACAGGGACTATGGAAACACG. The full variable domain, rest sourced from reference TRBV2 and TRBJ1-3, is EPEVTQTPSHQVTQMGQEVILRCVPISNHLYFYWYRQILGQKVEFLVSFYNNEISEKSEIFDDQFSVERPDGSNFTLKIRSTKLEDSAMYFCASSEDRDYGNTIYFGEGSWLTVV.